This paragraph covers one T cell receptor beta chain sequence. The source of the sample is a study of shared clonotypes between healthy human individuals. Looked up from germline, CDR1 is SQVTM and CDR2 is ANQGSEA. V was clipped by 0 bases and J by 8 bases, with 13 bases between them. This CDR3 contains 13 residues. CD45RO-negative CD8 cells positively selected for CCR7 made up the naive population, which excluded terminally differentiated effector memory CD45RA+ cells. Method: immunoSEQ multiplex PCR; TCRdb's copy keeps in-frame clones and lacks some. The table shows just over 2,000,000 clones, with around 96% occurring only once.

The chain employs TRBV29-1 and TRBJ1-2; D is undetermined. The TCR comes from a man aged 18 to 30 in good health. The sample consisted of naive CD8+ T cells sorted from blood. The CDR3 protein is CSVEDDRVGGYTF. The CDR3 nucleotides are TGCAGCGTTGAAGATGACCGCGTAGGCGGCTACACCTTC.